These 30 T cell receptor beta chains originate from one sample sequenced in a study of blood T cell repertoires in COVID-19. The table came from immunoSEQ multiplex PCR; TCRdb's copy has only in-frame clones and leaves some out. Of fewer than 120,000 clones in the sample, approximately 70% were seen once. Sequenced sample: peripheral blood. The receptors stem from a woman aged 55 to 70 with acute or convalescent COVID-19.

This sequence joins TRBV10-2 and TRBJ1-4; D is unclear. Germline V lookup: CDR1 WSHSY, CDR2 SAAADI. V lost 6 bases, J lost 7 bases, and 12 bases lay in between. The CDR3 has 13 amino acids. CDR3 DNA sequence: TGCGCCAGCAGGGGCCGGGGTGGTGAAAAACTGTTTTTT. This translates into CASRGRGGEKLFF.

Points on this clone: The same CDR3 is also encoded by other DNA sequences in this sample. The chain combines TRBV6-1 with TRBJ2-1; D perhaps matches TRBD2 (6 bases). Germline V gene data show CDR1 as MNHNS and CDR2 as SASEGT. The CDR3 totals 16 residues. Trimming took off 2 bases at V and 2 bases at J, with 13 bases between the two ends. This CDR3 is CASSEFGGNTYNEQFF. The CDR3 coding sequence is TGTGCCAGCAGTGAATTTGGGGGGAACACCTACAATGAGCAGTTCTTC.

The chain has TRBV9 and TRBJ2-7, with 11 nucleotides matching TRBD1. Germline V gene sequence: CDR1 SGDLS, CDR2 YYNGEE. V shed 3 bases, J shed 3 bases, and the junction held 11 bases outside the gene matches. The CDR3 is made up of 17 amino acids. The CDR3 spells CASSANTGTGGFYEQYF. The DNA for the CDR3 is TGTGCCAGCAGCGCAAATACCGGGACAGGGGGTTTCTACGAGCAGTACTTC.

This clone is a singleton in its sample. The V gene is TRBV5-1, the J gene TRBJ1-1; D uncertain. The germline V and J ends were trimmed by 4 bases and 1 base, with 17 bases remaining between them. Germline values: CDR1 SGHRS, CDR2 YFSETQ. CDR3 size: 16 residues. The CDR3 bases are TGCGCCAGCAGCGCGGGTTCGACGTCGGGGAACACTGAAGCTTTCTTT. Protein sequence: CASSAGSTSGNTEAFF.

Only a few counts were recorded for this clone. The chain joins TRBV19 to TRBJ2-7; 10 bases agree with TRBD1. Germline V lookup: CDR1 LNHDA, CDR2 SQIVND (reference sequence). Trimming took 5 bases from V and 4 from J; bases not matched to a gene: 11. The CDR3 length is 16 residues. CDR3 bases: TGTGCCAGTAGTTTAGGCGCCGGGACAGGGGAGTACGAGCAGTACTTC. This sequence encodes CASSLGAGTGEYEQYF.

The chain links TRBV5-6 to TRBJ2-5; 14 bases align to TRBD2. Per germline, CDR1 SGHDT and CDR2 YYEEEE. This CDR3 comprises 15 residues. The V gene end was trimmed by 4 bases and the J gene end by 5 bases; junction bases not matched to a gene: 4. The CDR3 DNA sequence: TGTGCCAGCAGCCCGACTAGCGGGGGGGTTGAGACCCAGTACTTC. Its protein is CASSPTSGGVETQYF. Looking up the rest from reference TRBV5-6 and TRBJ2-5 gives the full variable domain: DAGVTQSPTHLIKTRGQQVTLRCSPKSGHDTVSWYQQALGQGPQFIFQYYEEEERQRGNFPDRFSGHQFPNYSSELNVNALLLGDSALYLCASSPTSGGVETQYFGPGTRLLVL.

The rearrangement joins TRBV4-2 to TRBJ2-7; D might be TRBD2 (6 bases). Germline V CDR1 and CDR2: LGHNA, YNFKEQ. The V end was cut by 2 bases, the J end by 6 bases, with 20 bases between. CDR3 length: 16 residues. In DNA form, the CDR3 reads TGTGCCAGCAGCCAAAATGTATGGGGGGTAGGGCTCGAGCAGTACTTC. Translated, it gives CASSQNVWGVGLEQYF.

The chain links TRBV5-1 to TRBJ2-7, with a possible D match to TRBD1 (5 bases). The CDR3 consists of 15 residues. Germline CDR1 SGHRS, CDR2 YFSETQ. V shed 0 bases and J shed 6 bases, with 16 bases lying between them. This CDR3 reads CASSLEGAPISEQYF. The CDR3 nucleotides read TGCGCCAGCAGCTTGGAAGGGGCGCCGATCTCCGAGCAGTACTTC.

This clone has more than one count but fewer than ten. The CDR3 region is CASSQVRTSGPRGSYNEQFF. CDR3 nucleotides: TGTGCCAGCAGCCAAGTGCGGACTAGCGGTCCCCGCGGCTCCTACAATGAGCAGTTCTTC. The chain carries TRBV14 and TRBJ2-1; 10 bases are shared with TRBD2. The CDR3 is 20 amino acids. V lost 1 base, J lost 0 bases, and 12 bases stayed unmatched. Germline V lookup: CDR1 SGHDN, CDR2 FVKESK.

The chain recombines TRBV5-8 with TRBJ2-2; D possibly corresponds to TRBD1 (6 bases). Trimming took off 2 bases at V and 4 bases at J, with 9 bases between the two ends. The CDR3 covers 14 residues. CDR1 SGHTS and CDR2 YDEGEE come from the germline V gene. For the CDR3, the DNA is TGTGCCAGCAGCTTACAGGGTACCACCGGGGAGCTGTTTTTT. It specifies CASSLQGTTGELFF.

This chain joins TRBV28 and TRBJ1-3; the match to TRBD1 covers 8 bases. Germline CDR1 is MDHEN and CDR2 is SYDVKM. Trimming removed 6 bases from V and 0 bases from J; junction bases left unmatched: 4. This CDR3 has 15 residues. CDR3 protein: CASRTQGVSGNTIYF. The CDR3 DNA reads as TGTGCCAGCAGGACACAGGGGGTCTCTGGAAACACCATATATTTT.

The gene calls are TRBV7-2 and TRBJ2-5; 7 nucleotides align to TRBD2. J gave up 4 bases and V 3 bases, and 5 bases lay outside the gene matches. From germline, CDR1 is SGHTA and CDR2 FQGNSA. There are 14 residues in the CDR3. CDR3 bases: TGTGCCAGCAGCTTCGGGGGGAGGGGAGAGACCCAGTACTTC. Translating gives CASSFGGRGETQYF.

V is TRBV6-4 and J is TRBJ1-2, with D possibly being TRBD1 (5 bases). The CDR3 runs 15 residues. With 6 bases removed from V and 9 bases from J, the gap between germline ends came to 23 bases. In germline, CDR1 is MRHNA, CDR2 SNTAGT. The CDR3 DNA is TGTGCCAGCAGAAGAACCGACAGCCATAAGGGTAGCTACACCTTC. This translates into CASRRTDSHKGSYTF.

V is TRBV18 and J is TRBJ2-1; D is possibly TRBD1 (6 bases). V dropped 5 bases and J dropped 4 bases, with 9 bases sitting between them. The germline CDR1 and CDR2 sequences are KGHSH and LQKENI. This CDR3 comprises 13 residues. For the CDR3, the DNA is TGTGCCAGCTCAGAAGGACAGTACAATGAGCAGTTCTTC. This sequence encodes CASSEGQYNEQFF.

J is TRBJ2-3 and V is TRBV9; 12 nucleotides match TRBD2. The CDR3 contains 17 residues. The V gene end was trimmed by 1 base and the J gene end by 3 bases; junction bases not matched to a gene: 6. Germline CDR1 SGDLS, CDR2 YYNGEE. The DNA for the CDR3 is TGTGCCAGCAGCGTATCTAGCGGGGGGGCGGTAACAGATACGCAGTATTTT. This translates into CASSVSSGGAVTDTQYF.

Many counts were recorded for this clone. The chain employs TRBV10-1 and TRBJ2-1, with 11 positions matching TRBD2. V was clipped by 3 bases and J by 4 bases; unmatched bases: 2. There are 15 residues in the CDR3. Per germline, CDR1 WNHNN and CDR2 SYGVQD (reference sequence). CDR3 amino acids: CASSDLAGGYNEQFF. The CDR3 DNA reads TGCGCCAGCAGTGATCTAGCGGGGGGATACAATGAGCAGTTCTTC.

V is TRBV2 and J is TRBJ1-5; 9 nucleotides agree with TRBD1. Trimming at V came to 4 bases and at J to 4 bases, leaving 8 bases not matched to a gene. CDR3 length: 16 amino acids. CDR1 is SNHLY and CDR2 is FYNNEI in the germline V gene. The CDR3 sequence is CASSAFGTGPNQPQHF. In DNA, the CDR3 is TGTGCCAGCAGTGCGTTTGGGACAGGGCCAAATCAGCCCCAGCATTTT.

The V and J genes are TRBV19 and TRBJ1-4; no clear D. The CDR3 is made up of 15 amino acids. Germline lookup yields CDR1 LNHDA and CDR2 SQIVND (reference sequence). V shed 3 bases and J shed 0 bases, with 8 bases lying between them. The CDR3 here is CASSMGGATNEKLFF. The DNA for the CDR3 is TGTGCCAGTAGTATGGGAGGAGCAACTAATGAAAAACTGTTTTTT.

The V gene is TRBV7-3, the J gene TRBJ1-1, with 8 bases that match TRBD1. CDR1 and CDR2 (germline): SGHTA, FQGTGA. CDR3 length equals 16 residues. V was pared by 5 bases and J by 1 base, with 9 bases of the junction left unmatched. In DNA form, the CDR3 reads TGTGCCAGCAGCGAGCAGGGGGCGGGAACGAACACTGAAGCTTTCTTT. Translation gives CASSEQGAGTNTEAFF.

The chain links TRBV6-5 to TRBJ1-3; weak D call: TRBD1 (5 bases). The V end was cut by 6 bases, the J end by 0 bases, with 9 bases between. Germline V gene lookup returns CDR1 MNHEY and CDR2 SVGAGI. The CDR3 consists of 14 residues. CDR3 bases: TGTGCCAGCAGCGGACATATCTCTGGAAACACCATATATTTT. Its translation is CASSGHISGNTIYF.

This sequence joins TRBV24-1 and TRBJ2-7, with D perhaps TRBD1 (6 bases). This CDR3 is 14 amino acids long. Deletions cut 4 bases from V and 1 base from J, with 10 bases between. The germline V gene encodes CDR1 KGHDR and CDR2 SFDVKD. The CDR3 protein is CATSDPGQSYEQYF. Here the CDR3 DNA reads TGTGCCACCAGTGACCCAGGACAGTCCTACGAGCAGTACTTC.

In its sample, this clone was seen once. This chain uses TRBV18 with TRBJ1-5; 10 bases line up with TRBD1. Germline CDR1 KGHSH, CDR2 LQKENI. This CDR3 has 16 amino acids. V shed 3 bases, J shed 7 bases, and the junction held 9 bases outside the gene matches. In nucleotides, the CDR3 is TGTGCCAGCTCACCCCAAACCTCGACAGGGGGCCAGCCCCAGCATTTT. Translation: CASSPQTSTGGQPQHF.

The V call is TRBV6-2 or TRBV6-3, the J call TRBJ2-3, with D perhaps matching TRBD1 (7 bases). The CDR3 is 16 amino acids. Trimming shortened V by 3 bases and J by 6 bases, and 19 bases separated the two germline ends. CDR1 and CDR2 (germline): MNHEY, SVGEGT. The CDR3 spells CASSYVAGQSEDTQYF. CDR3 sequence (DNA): TGTGCCAGCAGTTATGTCGCGGGACAGAGCGAGGATACGCAGTATTTT.

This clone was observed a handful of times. The CDR3 coding sequence is TGTGCCAGCAGCTTGCTAGCGGGGGGGCGCGGGGAGCTGTTTTTT. It encodes CASSLLAGGRGELFF. V gene TRBV5-5 combines with J gene TRBJ2-2; 12 nucleotides agree with TRBD2. Germline assignment: CDR1 SGHKS and CDR2 YYEKEE (reference sequence). This CDR3 is 15 amino acids long. V shed 1 base, J shed 7 bases, and the junction held 2 bases outside the gene matches.

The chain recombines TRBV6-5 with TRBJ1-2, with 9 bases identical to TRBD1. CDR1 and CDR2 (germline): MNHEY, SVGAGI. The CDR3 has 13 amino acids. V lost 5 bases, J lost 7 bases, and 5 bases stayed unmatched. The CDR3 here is CASSQDRGRGYTF. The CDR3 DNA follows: TGTGCCAGCAGTCAGGACAGGGGTCGTGGCTACACCTTC.

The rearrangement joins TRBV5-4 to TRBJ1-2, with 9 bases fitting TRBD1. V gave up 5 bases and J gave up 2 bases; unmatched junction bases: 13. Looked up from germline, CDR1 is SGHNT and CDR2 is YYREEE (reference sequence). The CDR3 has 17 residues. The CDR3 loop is CASSPGQGPRTNYGYTF. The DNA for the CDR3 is TGTGCCAGCAGTCCCGGACAGGGGCCCCGTACCAACTATGGCTACACCTTC.

The CDR3 protein is CASSLDRRYEQYF. For the CDR3, the DNA is TGTGCCAGCAGCTTAGACAGGCGCTACGAGCAGTACTTC. This chain joins TRBV7-9 and TRBJ2-7; possible D gene TRBD1, 5 bases. With 1 base removed from V and 3 bases from J, the gap between germline ends came to 7 bases. In germline, CDR1 is SEHNR, CDR2 FQNEAQ (reference sequence). This CDR3 has 13 residues.

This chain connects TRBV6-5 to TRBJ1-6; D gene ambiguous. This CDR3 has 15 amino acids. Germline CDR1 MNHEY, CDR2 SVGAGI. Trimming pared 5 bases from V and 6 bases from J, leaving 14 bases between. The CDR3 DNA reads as TGTGCCAGCAGTACACCAACGTATGGTAATTCACCCCTCCACTTT. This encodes CASSTPTYGNSPLHF.

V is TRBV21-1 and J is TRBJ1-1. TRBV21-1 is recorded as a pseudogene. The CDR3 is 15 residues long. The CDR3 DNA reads TGTGCCAGCAGCAAATCGAGGGTGTGGAGCACTGAAGCTTTCTTT. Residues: CASSKSRVWSTEAFF.

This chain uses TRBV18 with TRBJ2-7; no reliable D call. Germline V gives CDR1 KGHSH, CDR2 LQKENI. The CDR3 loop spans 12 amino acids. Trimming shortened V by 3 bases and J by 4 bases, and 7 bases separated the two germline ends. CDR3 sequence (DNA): TGTGCCAGCTCACCGTTGAGTTACGAGCAGTACTTC. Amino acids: CASSPLSYEQYF.